This T cell receptor (beta chain) came from a study of cytomegalovirus exposure and HLA in healthy donors. The CDR3 loop spans 15 amino acids. Germline trimming cut 2 bases from V and 5 bases from J; bases unmatched to any gene: 4. Germline V gene data show CDR1 as SGHDN and CDR2 as FVKESK. The table came from immunoSEQ multiplex PCR; TCRdb's copy has only in-frame clones and leaves some out. There are about 200,000 clones in the sample; approximately 78% occur only once, and 1% to 1.5% lies in the top ten. Sequenced sample: PBMCs. This receptor was taken from a woman in her 30s in good health and CMV-seronegative. The rearrangement uses TRBV14 and TRBJ2-7, with 12 bases identical to TRBD2. The CDR3 is CASSQLAGGIDEQYF. CDR3 coding DNA: TGTGCCAGCAGCCAACTAGCGGGAGGGATTGACGAGCAGTACTTC.